What follows are 21 T cell receptor beta chains derived from one specimen sequenced in a study of cytomegalovirus exposure and HLA in healthy donors. The PCR made use of 60 Vbeta and 13 Jbeta primers. Method: immunoSEQ multiplex PCR; TCRdb's copy keeps in-frame clones and lacks some. This table holds 150,000 to 200,000 clones. The sample comprised PBMCs. Receptors originate from a man under 40 in good health and CMV-seronegative.

The rearrangement joins TRBV4-3 to TRBJ1-1; D might be TRBD1 (5 bases). Per the germline V gene, CDR1 is LGHNA and CDR2 is YSLEER. Between the trimmed V and J ends, which lost 0 bases and 0 bases, there was a span of 11 bases. This CDR3 is 16 amino acids long. The CDR3 coding sequence is TGCGCCAGCAGCCAAGAAGTACCGACAGTGAACACTGAAGCTTTCTTT. It translates to CASSQEVPTVNTEAFF.

The V call is TRBV9, the J call TRBJ2-6; tentative D call: TRBD1 (5 bases). This CDR3 contains 16 residues. CDR1 and CDR2 (germline): SGDLS, YYNGEE. Trimming removed 0 bases at V and 0 bases at J, with 7 bases between. The CDR3 DNA sequence: TGTGCCAGCAGCGTAGGACAGCGCTCTGGGGCCAACGTCCTGACTTTC. Protein sequence: CASSVGQRSGANVLTF.

The J gene is TRBJ2-7, the V gene TRBV4-3; 8 bases line up with TRBD1. The V segment lost 0 bases and the J segment 5 bases; nucleotides outside the gene matches: 9. There are 16 residues in the CDR3. The germline CDR1 and CDR2 sequences are LGHNA and YSLEER. The CDR3 nucleotides read TGCGCCAGCAGCCAAGATGATCGGTTCAGGGGGCACGAGCAGTACTTC. It specifies CASSQDDRFRGHEQYF.

CDR3 loop: CASSSLTSSTDTQYF. The CDR3 DNA sequence: TGTGCCAGCAGCTCGCTTACTAGCAGCACAGATACGCAGTATTTT. V usage is TRBV5-4 and J usage is TRBJ2-3, with D perhaps TRBD2 (6 bases). V was pared by 3 bases and J by 0 bases, with 11 bases between. Per the germline V gene, CDR1 is SGHNT and CDR2 is YYREEE (reference sequence). The CDR3 is made up of 15 amino acids.

The chain employs TRBV29-1 and TRBJ2-3; TRBD2 matches at 12 bases. V gave up 7 bases and J gave up 4 bases; unmatched junction bases: 6. Germline CDR1 is SQVTM and CDR2 is ANQGSEA. This CDR3 has 14 amino acids. The CDR3 sequence is CSARLAGVPDTQYF. The CDR3 region has the DNA TGCAGCGCGAGACTAGCGGGAGTCCCAGATACGCAGTATTTT.

The V call is TRBV10-3, the J call TRBJ2-3; 8 bases line up with TRBD2. CDR1 ENHRY and CDR2 SYGVKD come from the germline V gene. The CDR3 contains 15 residues. V shed 5 bases and J 2 bases; nucleotides not matched to a gene: 6. The CDR3 spells CAISRGGTDTDTQYF. In DNA form, the CDR3 reads TGTGCCATCAGTCGGGGGGGAACCGACACAGATACGCAGTATTTT.

This chain connects TRBV28 to TRBJ2-7; possible D gene TRBD2, 6 bases. V was clipped by 5 bases and J by 2 bases, with 13 bases between them. The germline gives CDR1 MDHEN, CDR2 SYDVKM. CDR3 length: 14 amino acids. The CDR3 spells CASSEGGTPYEQYF. As DNA, the CDR3 is TGTGCCAGCAGTGAAGGAGGGACCCCCTACGAGCAGTACTTC.

The chain links TRBV6-1 to TRBJ1-5; D gene uncertain. With 2 bases removed from V and 9 bases from J, the gap between germline ends came to 8 bases. The CDR3 has 12 residues. Germline loops: CDR1 MNHNS, CDR2 SASEGT. CDR3 sequence reads: CASSEPRGPQHF. The CDR3 nucleotides are TGTGCCAGCAGTGAACCCCGGGGGCCCCAGCATTTT.

The chain links TRBV5-4 to TRBJ2-6, with 7 nucleotides matching TRBD1. Trimming took 3 bases from V and 2 from J; bases not matched to a gene: 2. Germline assignment: CDR1 SGHNT and CDR2 YYREEE (reference sequence). This CDR3 spans 15 amino acids. CDR3 sequence: CASSSTGAGANVLTF. CDR3 coding DNA: TGTGCCAGCAGCTCAACAGGGGCTGGGGCCAACGTCCTGACTTTC.

The chain combines TRBV6-5 with TRBJ2-5; perhaps TRBD2 as D (6 bases). The end of the DNA fits TRBJ2-7 better, so the J call may be wrong. Germline lookup yields CDR1 MNHEY and CDR2 SVGAGI. This CDR3 is 15 amino acids long. The CDR3 spells CASSYSTGDPYEQYF. The CDR3 DNA reads as TGTGCCAGCAGTTACTCGACGGGGGATCCCTACGAGCAGTACTTC.

V and J are TRBV27 and TRBJ1-4; tentatively, D is TRBD1 (6 bases). The CDR3 covers 15 residues. V lost 2 bases and J 5 bases, leaving 12 bases between the germline ends. Looked up from germline, CDR1 is MNHEY and CDR2 is SMNVEV (reference sequence). DNA for the CDR3: TGTGCCAGCAGTTTAGTGGGGGGGCAAAATGAAAAACTGTTTTTT. Its translation: CASSLVGGQNEKLFF.

In nucleotides, the CDR3 is TGTGCCAGCAGCTCGGGACTAGCGGACCTCAATGAGCAGTTCTTC. Residues: CASSSGLADLNEQFF. This chain links TRBV7-3 with TRBJ2-1, with TRBD2 matching over 11 bases. V was clipped by 4 bases and J by 6 bases; unmatched bases: 5. This CDR3 spans 15 amino acids. Germline CDR1 reads SGHTA; CDR2 reads FQGTGA.

V is TRBV15 and J is TRBJ2-5; TRBD1 matches at 9 bases. Looked up from germline, CDR1 is LNHNV and CDR2 is YYDKDF (reference sequence). CDR3 size: 15 residues. The V and J ends lost 3 bases and 5 bases, in that order; junction bases with no gene match: 7. This CDR3 reads CATSRTGGSGETQYF. The CDR3 DNA reads TGTGCCACCAGCAGGACAGGGGGTTCGGGGGAGACCCAGTACTTC. Full variable domain (rest looked up from reference TRBV15 and TRBJ2-5): DAMVIQNPRYQVTQFGKPVTLSCSQTLNHNVMYWYQQKSSQAPKLLFHYYDKDFNNEADTPDNFQSRRPNTSFCFLDIRSPGLGDTAMYLCATSRTGGSGETQYFGPGTRLLVL.

This chain joins TRBV14 and TRBJ1-1, with D possibly matching TRBD1 (5 bases). V was trimmed by 1 base and J by 3 bases, leaving 24 bases between them. CDR1 is SGHDN and CDR2 is FVKESK in the germline V gene. The CDR3 is 19 residues long. DNA for the CDR3: TGTGCCAGCAGCCAAGTTGATTTCGAGGTCGTTTCGGGGGACACTGAAGCTTTCTTT. Protein: CASSQVDFEVVSGDTEAFF.

CDR3 sequence reads: CASSTGQSGNQPQHF. The CDR3 DNA is TGCGCCAGCAGCACCGGACAATCCGGGAATCAGCCCCAGCATTTT. The chain couples TRBV5-1 to TRBJ1-5; D might be TRBD1 (5 bases). V was trimmed by 4 bases and J by 4 bases, leaving 15 bases between them. Looked up from germline, CDR1 is SGHRS and CDR2 is YFSETQ. There are 15 residues in the CDR3.

This sequence joins TRBV5-1 and TRBJ2-1; D is uncertain. The length of the CDR3 is 17 residues. V lost 2 bases, J lost 1 base, and 16 bases lay in between. Per the germline V gene, CDR1 is SGHRS and CDR2 is YFSETQ. The chain's CDR3 is CASSLLFDGPSYNEQFF. The CDR3 region has the DNA TGCGCCAGCAGCTTACTCTTTGATGGGCCTTCCTACAATGAGCAGTTCTTC.

The chain joins TRBV11-2 to TRBJ1-1; 7 bases agree with TRBD1. The CDR3 length is 15 residues. Losses at the gene ends were 1 base for V and 5 bases for J; bases not matched to a gene: 7. Germline assignment: CDR1 SGHAT and CDR2 FQNNGV. The CDR3 DNA is TGTGCCAGCAGCTTAGGGGACAGATACGGGACTGAAGCTTTCTTT. The encoded protein is CASSLGDRYGTEAFF.

Here the CDR3 reads CASSLVLAHYEQYF. The CDR3 DNA reads as TGTGCCAGCAGCTTAGTTCTTGCACACTACGAGCAGTACTTC. The rearrangement joins TRBV11-3 to TRBJ2-7, with unresolved D. This CDR3 is 14 amino acids long. The germline V gene encodes CDR1 SGHNT and CDR2 YENEEA. V was shortened by 1 base and J by 3 bases, with 10 bases between the two germline ends. Combining the CDR3 with reference TRBV11-3 and TRBJ2-7 gives the whole variable domain EAGVVQSPRYKIIEKKQPVAFWCNPISGHNTLYWYLQNLGQGPELLIRYENEEAVDDSQLPKDRFSAERLKGVDSTLKIQPAELGDSAVYLCASSLVLAHYEQYFGPGTRLTVT.

V is TRBV7-3 and J is TRBJ2-1; 7 bases match TRBD2. The CDR3 runs to 16 residues. The junction had 7 bases not matched to a gene; V was cut back by 5 bases and J by 0 bases. Germline V gene data show CDR1 as SGHTA and CDR2 as FQGTGA. The CDR3 DNA reads TGTGCCAGCAGCGGCGGGAGTTCGAGCTCCTACAATGAGCAGTTCTTC. Translated, it gives CASSGGSSSSYNEQFF.

Regarding this clone: The junction does not match germline at one end; this may be a read error. The chain has TRBV19 and TRBJ1-2; 12 positions agree with TRBD1. Germline-derived CDR1 and CDR2 are LNHDA and SQIVND (reference sequence). This CDR3 spans 15 amino acids. CDR3 in DNA: TGTGCCAGTAGCCGACTCCCGGGACAGGGGGCTCTCCCTCTCTTC. It codes for CASSRLPGQGALPLF.

V is TRBV11-2 and J is TRBJ1-1; unclear D gene. Germline assignment: CDR1 SGHAT and CDR2 FQNNGV. V was pared by 5 bases and J by 2 bases, with 12 bases between. The CDR3 has 14 residues. The CDR3 nucleotides read TGTGCCAGCAGCCCCCCTTCCCTTAACACTGAAGCTTTCTTT. Translation: CASSPPSLNTEAFF.